The 14 T cell receptor beta chains below were found in one sample sequenced in a study of blood T cell repertoires in COVID-19. Some clones are missing from TCRdb's copy, which holds only in-frame ones; the method was immunoSEQ multiplex PCR. The sample holds 160,000 or so clones, approximately 82% seen once. The sequencing sample was made of peripheral blood. All receptors derive from a woman aged 45-65 years with acute or convalescent COVID-19.

The J gene is TRBJ2-2, the V gene TRBV14; D remains ambiguous. The CDR3 is made up of 13 amino acids. Germline V gives CDR1 SGHDN, CDR2 FVKESK. Trimming removed 1 base at V and 8 bases at J, with 8 bases between. This CDR3 reads CASSQGVTGELFF. The CDR3 DNA follows: TGTGCCAGCAGCCAAGGGGTGACTGGGGAGCTGTTTTTT. Complete variable domain (other parts from reference TRBV14 and TRBJ2-2): EAGVTQFPSHSVIEKGQTVTLRCDPISGHDNLYWYRRVMGKEIKFLLHFVKESKQDESGMPNNRFLAERTGGTYSTLKVQPAELEDSGVYFCASSQGVTGELFFGEGSRLTVL.

This clone has a handful of counts. This rearrangement joins TRBV3-1 (or the pseudogene TRBV3-2) to TRBJ1-5; 7 bases are a match to TRBD1. The V gene end was trimmed by 5 bases and the J gene end by 2 bases; junction bases not matched to a gene: 6. CDR3 length equals 15 residues. Germline lookup yields CDR1 LGHDT and CDR2 YNNKEL (reference sequence). CDR3 protein: CASSSQGTRNQPQHF. CDR3 in DNA: TGTGCCAGCAGCTCACAGGGGACGCGCAATCAGCCCCAGCATTTT.

This chain joins TRBV3-1 (or the pseudogene TRBV3-2) and TRBJ1-2; D may be TRBD1 (5 bases). With 0 bases removed from V and 8 bases from J, the gap between germline ends came to 13 bases. Per germline, CDR1 LGHDT and CDR2 YNNKEL (reference sequence). The CDR3 is made up of 14 amino acids. CDR3 coding DNA: TGTGCCAGCAGCCAAGAGTATAGGGGTAAAGGCTACACCTTC. It translates to CASSQEYRGKGYTF.

The rearrangement joins TRBV7-8 to TRBJ2-1; tentatively, D is TRBD2 (5 bases). Looked up from germline, CDR1 is SGHVS and CDR2 is FQNEAQ. Trimming cost V 3 bases and J 4 bases, with 10 bases left between them. The CDR3 has 14 amino acids. CDR3 loop: CASSFRDPYNEQFF. CDR3 nucleotide sequence: TGTGCCAGCAGCTTTCGGGATCCTTACAATGAGCAGTTCTTC.

The rearrangement links TRBV14 to TRBJ1-5; D not certain. CDR3 length: 16 residues. Per the germline V gene, CDR1 is SGHDN and CDR2 is FVKESK. The germline V and J ends were trimmed by 3 bases and 0 bases, with 12 bases remaining between them. The CDR3 region is CASSQGRTVSNQPQHF. The CDR3 DNA reads TGTGCCAGCAGCCAGGGGAGAACCGTTAGCAATCAGCCCCAGCATTTT.

The chain links TRBV5-5 to TRBJ2-1; 8 bases agree with TRBD2. With 4 bases clipped from V and 5 bases from J, the junction kept 5 bases outside the gene matches. CDR1 and CDR2 (germline): SGHKS, YYEKEE (reference sequence). The CDR3 sequence is 14 residues long. The CDR3 sequence: CASSSGGRNNEQFF. DNA of the CDR3: TGTGCCAGCAGCAGCGGGGGCCGGAACAATGAGCAGTTCTTC.

V gene TRBV6-5 combines with J gene TRBJ2-5; D unclear. The V gene lost 7 bases and the J gene lost 2 bases, with 11 bases spanning the gap. The CDR3 has 13 amino acids. The germline gives CDR1 MNHEY, CDR2 SVGAGI. The CDR3 DNA reads as TGTGCCAGCAAACAGAGAAGGCAAGAGACCCAGTACTTC. This encodes CASKQRRQETQYF.

The rearrangement joins TRBV2 to TRBJ1-2; D not resolved. Germline V gene data show CDR1 as SNHLY and CDR2 as FYNNEI. Trimming shortened V by 8 bases and J by 4 bases, and 20 bases separated the two germline ends. The CDR3 consists of 15 residues. The CDR3: CASLPREGSPYGYTF. The CDR3 region has the DNA TGTGCCAGCCTCCCCCGGGAAGGGAGCCCCTATGGCTACACCTTC.

Written as DNA, the CDR3 is TGTGCCAGCAGTTCAGGGGGCCTGAACACCGGGGAGCTGTTTTTT. This sequence encodes CASSSGGLNTGELFF. The V and J genes are TRBV6-6 and TRBJ2-2; TRBD1 aligns across 8 bases. With V trimmed by 4 bases and J by 1 base, 2 bases remained unmatched. The CDR3 covers 15 residues. Germline CDR1 is MNHNY and CDR2 is SVGAGI (reference sequence).

CDR3 coding DNA: TGCGCCAGCAGCCAAGTATCCACAGACCGAAACTATGGCTACACCTTC. It translates to CASSQVSTDRNYGYTF. The chain joins TRBV4-1 to TRBJ1-2, with unresolved D. This CDR3 contains 16 residues. Trimming pared 1 base from V and 2 bases from J, leaving 14 bases between. Germline V lookup: CDR1 MGHRA, CDR2 YSYEKL.

The chain is built from TRBV19 and TRBJ1-1; the D gene is possibly TRBD1 (5 bases). The CDR3 spans 16 residues. Germline values: CDR1 LNHDA, CDR2 SQIVND (reference sequence). V lost 4 bases to trimming and J lost 1 base, with 16 bases between them. CDR3 nucleotide sequence: TGTGCCAGTAGTACACGGACGGGGGGTTGGAACACTGAAGCTTTCTTT. Its protein is CASSTRTGGWNTEAFF. Filled out from reference TRBV19 and TRBJ1-1, the complete variable domain reads DGGITQSPKYLFRKEGQNVTLSCEQNLNHDAMYWYRQDPGQGLRLIYYSQIVNDFQKGDIAEGYSVSREKKESFPLTVTSAQKNPTAFYLCASSTRTGGWNTEAFFGQGTRLTVV.

The rearrangement joins TRBV6-2 or TRBV6-3 to TRBJ1-2; D is possibly TRBD1 (6 bases). This CDR3 is built from 14 residues. Germline V gene lookup returns CDR1 MNHEY and CDR2 SVGEGT. Deletions cut 5 bases from V and 4 bases from J, with 14 bases between. This CDR3 is CASSPGQRIYGYTF. The CDR3 DNA sequence: TGTGCCAGCAGTCCAGGACAGAGGATCTATGGCTACACCTTC.

The V and J genes are TRBV16 and TRBJ2-7; weak D call: TRBD1 (5 bases). Looked up from germline, CDR1 is KGHSY and CDR2 is FQNENV. V lost 0 bases to trimming and J lost 0 bases, with 6 bases between them. The CDR3 spans 14 residues. Written as DNA, the CDR3 is TGTGCCAGCAGCCAATCTAGGGGCTCCTACGAGCAGTACTTC. Encoded protein: CASSQSRGSYEQYF.

This clone was counted between two and nine times. The chain couples TRBV15 to TRBJ2-1, with D perhaps matching TRBD1 (6 bases). The germline CDR1 and CDR2 sequences are LNHNV and YYDKDF (reference sequence). This CDR3 is 16 amino acids long. With 0 bases removed from V and 6 bases from J, the gap between germline ends came to 15 bases. For the CDR3, the DNA is TGTGCCACCAGCAGAGATCTTGTTGGGACACCCAATGAGCAGTTCTTC. Translating it yields CATSRDLVGTPNEQFF.